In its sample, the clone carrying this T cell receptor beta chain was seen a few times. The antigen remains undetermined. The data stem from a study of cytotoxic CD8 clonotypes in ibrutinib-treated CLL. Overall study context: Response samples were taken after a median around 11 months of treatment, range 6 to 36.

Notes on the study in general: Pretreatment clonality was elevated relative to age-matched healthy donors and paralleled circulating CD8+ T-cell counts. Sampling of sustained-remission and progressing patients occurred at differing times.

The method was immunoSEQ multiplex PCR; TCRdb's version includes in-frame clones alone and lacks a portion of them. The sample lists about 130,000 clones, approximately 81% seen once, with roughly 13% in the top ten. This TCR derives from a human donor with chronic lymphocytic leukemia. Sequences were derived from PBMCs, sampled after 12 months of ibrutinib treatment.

The chain's CDR3 is CASSFRGQSEAFF. The CDR3, as DNA: TGTGCCAGCAGCTTCAGGGGGCAGTCTGAAGCTTTCTTT. The chain links TRBV7-9 to TRBJ1-1; 8 nucleotides agree with TRBD1. V was clipped by 3 bases and J by 6 bases; unmatched bases: 3. The CDR3 has 13 residues. CDR1 is SEHNR, CDR2 FQNEAQ, per germline (reference sequence).